A selection of T cell receptor beta chains follows, all from one sample in a study of T cell repertoires and leukemia-associated antigens. Using its own MiXCR run on the 5' RACE reads, TCRdb lists one record per CDR3 protein. Of 11,000 or so distinct CDR3 sequences in the sample, over 40% are singletons; the top ten hold roughly 33%. No antigens are known for them. The sample comprised CD3+ T cells sorted from blood and cultured. The receptors come from a female donor in good health. Both conserved end residues are part of each CDR3. The D gene is left open where the match is weak. The size of a clone is reported for some rows only, either as once, few or many, or as a class for expanded clones.

clone size,J gene,CDR3 length,V gene,D gene,CDR3 protein,CDR3 DNA
large,TRBJ2-1,17,TRBV7-2,TRBD2,CASSSRLMGLAYNEQFF,TGTGCCAGCAGCTCTCGACTGATGGGACTAGCTTACAATGAGCAGTTCTTC
-,TRBJ2-1,16,TRBV15,-,CATSRDSSPSLNEQFF,TGTGCCACCAGCAGAGATTCTAGCCCCTCTCTCAATGAGCAGTTCTTC
medium-sized,TRBJ2-7,15,TRBV29-1,-,CSVAQGRDGSYEQYF,TGCAGCGTCGCCCAGGGGAGGGACGGTTCCTACGAGCAGTACTTC
-,TRBJ2-3,12,TRBV12-3/TRBV12-4,-,CASSRITDTQYF,TGTGCCAGCAGTAGAATCACAGATACGCAGTATTTT
few,TRBJ2-7,16,TRBV20-1,TRBD2,CSAQTPIAGSSYEQYF,TGCAGTGCGCAAACACCCATAGCGGGGAGCTCCTACGAGCAGTACTTC
-,TRBJ2-5,17,TRBV9,-,CANSVVPGQPERETQYF,TGTGCCAACAGCGTAGTCCCTGGACAACCGGAGCGAGAGACCCAGTACTTC
medium-sized,TRBJ2-1,18,TRBV7-8,TRBD2,CASSFPRTSGKPDNEQFF,TGTGCCAGCAGCTTTCCCCGGACTAGCGGTAAACCCGACAATGAGCAGTTCTTC
-,TRBJ2-2,19,TRBV9,-,CASGVGIGRYQTQAGGLFF,TGTGCCAGCGGCGTAGGAATAGGACGATATCAAACCCAGGCCGGGGGGCTGTTTTTT
-,TRBJ2-1,16,TRBV4-2,-,CASSQAGDRLAQGQFF,TGTGCCAGCAGCCAAGCAGGGGATAGGTTGGCACAGGGGCAGTTCTTC
-,TRBJ2-2,16,TRBV24-1,TRBD2,CATSDSLAANTGELFF,TGTGCCACCAGTGACTCGCTAGCGGCGAACACCGGGGAGCTGTTTTTT
-,TRBJ2-4,14,TRBV2,-,CASSDRASKNIQYF,TGTGCCAGCAGTGACAGGGCGTCCAAAAACATTCAGTACTTC
few,TRBJ2-5,13,TRBV4-1,-,CASGGLLAETQYF,TGCGCCAGCGGGGGTTTGCTAGCAGAGACCCAGTACTTC
medium-sized,TRBJ1-5,14,TRBV15,-,CATKGPYGNQPQHF,TGTGCCACCAAAGGCCCCTATGGCAATCAGCCCCAGCATTTT
many,TRBJ1-1,18,TRBV20-1,-,CSARDLMGMGGPGTEAFF,TGCAGTGCTAGAGATCTCATGGGAATGGGGGGGCCAGGCACTGAAGCTTTCTTT
-,TRBJ2-7,14,TRBV9,TRBD1,CASSVGQGNYEQYF,TGTGCCAGCAGCGTAGGACAGGGGAACTACGAGCAGTACTTC
few,TRBJ2-7,14,TRBV20-1,TRBD2,CSARWTTSGYEQYF,TGCAGTGCTAGATGGACGACTAGCGGCTACGAGCAGTACTTC
-,TRBJ1-5,16,TRBV2,-,CATLRFRRTENQPQHF,TGTGCCACCCTCCGGTTCCGCAGGACAGAGAATCAGCCCCAGCATTTT
many,TRBJ1-1,15,TRBV11-1,TRBD1,CASSPRQGAHTEAFF,TGTGCCAGCAGCCCAAGACAGGGGGCACACACTGAAGCTTTCTTT
-,TRBJ2-1,19,TRBV4-1,TRBD2,CASSQPGGLAGGTYNEQFF,TGCGCCAGCAGCCAGCCCGGGGGACTAGCGGGAGGCACCTACAATGAGCAGTTCTTC
-,TRBJ2-5,15,TRBV20-1,TRBD1,CSAPVQGTDQETQYF,TGCAGTGCTCCTGTCCAAGGGACAGACCAAGAGACCCAGTACTTC
-,TRBJ2-1,16,TRBV30,-,CAWSVQFGISYNEQFF,TGTGCCTGGAGTGTACAGTTCGGGATCTCCTACAATGAGCAGTTCTTC